A single sample gave rise to the 10 T cell receptor beta chains below, sequenced in a study of cytomegalovirus exposure and HLA in healthy donors. The PCR used 60 Vbeta and 13 Jbeta primers. Libraries were prepared by immunoSEQ multiplex PCR; TCRdb keeps only in-frame clonotypes and omits some of them. The sample lists 100,000 to 120,000 clones, about three quarters occurring once. Sequences were obtained from PBMCs. The receptors were sampled from a woman under 40 in good health and CMV-seronegative.

The chain has TRBV4-2 and TRBJ1-4; D gene ambiguous. Germline CDR1 reads LGHNA; CDR2 reads YNFKEQ. The CDR3 loop spans 15 amino acids. V lost 0 bases to trimming and J lost 8 bases, with 13 bases between them. CDR3 sequence: CASSQDGREVEKLFF. As DNA, the CDR3 is TGTGCCAGCAGCCAAGACGGGCGGGAAGTGGAAAAACTGTTTTTT.

This clone showed up just a few times. The CDR3 protein is CASSLEGAVAGTDTQYF. Written as DNA, the CDR3 is TGTGCCAGCAGCTTAGAGGGGGCGGTAGCTGGCACAGATACGCAGTATTTT. J is TRBJ2-3 and V is TRBV11-2; D is possibly TRBD1 (6 bases). The germline V gene has CDR1 SGHAT and CDR2 FQNNGV. The CDR3 sequence is 17 residues long. V lost 0 bases and J lost 1, with 14 bases in between. Drawing the rest from reference TRBV11-2 and TRBJ2-3, the complete variable domain is EAGVAQSPRYKIIEKRQSVAFWCNPISGHATLYWYQQILGQGPKLLIQFQNNGVVDDSQLPKDRFSAERLKGVDSTLKIQPAKLEDSAVYLCASSLEGAVAGTDTQYFGPGTRLTVL.

The V call is TRBV7-8, the J call TRBJ2-5; the match to TRBD2 covers 9 bases. This CDR3 has 15 amino acids. The junction had 8 bases not matched to a gene; V was cut back by 5 bases and J by 4 bases. CDR1 is SGHVS, CDR2 FQNEAQ, per germline. The CDR3 sequence: CASSPGTSPTETQYF. For the CDR3, the DNA is TGTGCCAGCAGCCCCGGGACTAGCCCAACAGAGACCCAGTACTTC.

The chain carries TRBV28 and TRBJ2-7; D gene uncertain. This CDR3 is 14 amino acids long. Deletions cut 6 bases from V and 2 bases from J, with 14 bases between. Germline CDR1 reads MDHEN; CDR2 reads SYDVKM. CDR3 sequence: CASRQTIPAYEQYF. The DNA of the CDR3 is TGTGCCAGCAGACAAACTATCCCCGCCTACGAGCAGTACTTC. Full variable domain (rest looked up from reference TRBV28 and TRBJ2-7): DVKVTQSSRYLVKRTGEKVFLECVQDMDHENMFWYRQDPGLGLRLIYFSYDVKMKEKGDIPEGYSVSREKKERFSLILESASTNQTSMYLCASRQTIPAYEQYFGPGTRLTVT.

The chain carries TRBV9 and TRBJ1-1, with TRBD1 matching over 9 bases. Germline values: CDR1 SGDLS, CDR2 YYNGEE. CDR3 size: 15 residues. Trimming removed 2 bases from V and 4 bases from J; junction bases left unmatched: 6. For the CDR3, the DNA is TGTGCCAGCAGCGTCTCCGGGACAGGGTTCACTGAAGCTTTCTTT. Encoded protein: CASSVSGTGFTEAFF.

This clone was detected once. CDR3 in DNA: TGTGCCAGCAGCTTAGTGCGGGAGGCCGCCGGGGAGCTGTTTTTT. This sequence encodes CASSLVREAAGELFF. The genes are TRBV5-4 and TRBJ2-2; 8 bases match TRBD2. The germline gives CDR1 SGHNT, CDR2 YYREEE (reference sequence). There are 15 residues in the CDR3. Losses at the gene ends were 2 bases for V and 6 bases for J; bases not matched to a gene: 6.

The chain carries TRBV27 and TRBJ2-5, with TRBD2 matching 11 bases. The CDR3 is 15 residues long. Trimming cost V 0 bases and J 4 bases; bases outside gene matches: 1. Germline loops: CDR1 MNHEY, CDR2 SMNVEV (reference sequence). The CDR3 spells CASSLSTSGTETQYF. In nucleotides, the CDR3 is TGTGCCAGCAGTTTATCGACTAGCGGGACAGAGACCCAGTACTTC.

The chain links TRBV27 to TRBJ2-7; tentative D call: TRBD1 (6 bases). V was shortened by 6 bases and J by 0 bases, with 15 bases between the two germline ends. The CDR3 is 15 residues long. Germline V CDR1 and CDR2: MNHEY, SMNVEV (reference sequence). This CDR3 reads CASRAGTTSSYEQYF. The DNA of the CDR3 is TGTGCCAGCAGGGCCGGGACAACGAGCTCCTACGAGCAGTACTTC.

J is TRBJ2-7 and V is TRBV6-6, with D possibly TRBD2 on 5 matching bases. Trimming left V 7 bases short and J 6 bases short, with 10 bases between. The CDR3 totals 11 residues. The germline V gene has CDR1 MNHNY and CDR2 SVGAGI (reference sequence). CDR3 DNA sequence: TGTGCCAGCACCGGGGAGTTCGAGCAGTACTTC. Protein: CASTGEFEQYF.

The chain couples TRBV28 to TRBJ1-6; no reliable D call. CDR1 is MDHEN, CDR2 SYDVKM, per germline. The CDR3 contains 15 residues. V was trimmed by 6 bases and J by 5 bases, leaving 14 bases between them. CDR3 loop: CASSEGLVNNSPLHF. In DNA form, the CDR3 reads TGTGCCAGCAGCGAGGGATTGGTAAATAATTCACCCCTCCACTTT.